This T cell receptor beta chain was retrieved from a study of OX40 agonist ivuxolimab in advanced cancers. About the research overall: Patients in dose escalation had liver, melanoma, kidney or head and neck cancers. General study findings and limits: Clonal expansion among partial responders at 0.1-3.0 mg/kg ranked near the lowest.

This clone was counted a few times. Antigen unknown. TCRdb's table, derived via immunoSEQ multiplex PCR, lists solely in-frame clones and lacks some. The sample shows 35,000 to 45,000 clones, under 95% of them seen only once. Germline CDR1 MNHEY, CDR2 SVGAGI. Trimming removed 2 bases at V and 4 bases at J, with 9 bases between. This CDR3 is built from 14 residues. The rearrangement joins TRBV6-5 to TRBJ2-1, with D possibly being TRBD1 or TRBD2 (6 bases each). The sequences come from CD4+ or CD8+ T cells sorted from blood, collected in a trial of the OX40 agonist ivuxolimab. The receptor was derived from an adult with an advanced solid tumor such as melanoma, head and neck, liver or kidney cancer. The CDR3 nucleotides are TGTGCCAGCAGTTACGGGGGGCCGTACAATGAGCAGTTCTTC. Residues: CASSYGGPYNEQFF.